This paragraph reports one T cell receptor beta chain. The sample comes from a study of T cell changes during pregnancy in multiple sclerosis. This CDR3 has 12 residues. V shed 5 bases and J 10 bases; nucleotides not matched to a gene: 4. Per the germline V gene, CDR1 is SEHNR and CDR2 is FQNEAQ (reference sequence). The table came from immunoSEQ multiplex PCR; TCRdb's copy has only in-frame clones and leaves some out. Among tens of thousands of clones, around nine tenths were seen once, and the ten largest hold under 4%. J is TRBJ2-3 and V is TRBV7-9; 9 nucleotides match TRBD2. This material consisted of CD4+ T cells from peripheral blood mononuclear cells, taken in the first trimester of pregnancy. The receptor was isolated from a female donor in good health, enrolled as a control in a pregnancy study. The CDR3 loop is CASSLGLAPQYF. The CDR3 DNA reads TGTGCCAGCAGCCTAGGACTAGCGCCGCAGTATTTT.